Reported below is one TCR beta chain. This clone was detected only a few times. Its antigen is not yet known. Base qualities are not at hand, and no much larger clone is one base apart. This sample stems from a study of T cell repertoires in ileal Crohn's disease (dated by TCRdb to the late 2010s). A note on the overall study: Median disease duration was about eight years, and around a third of patients were identified as active smokers at the time of surgery. All patients had surgery for a complication: stricturing disease in around 60% and penetrating disease in roughly 39%. Roughly half of the patients were given postoperative therapy, with 15 to 20 on anti-TNF agents and 10 to 12 on thiopurines. A prospective multicentre cohort supplied the roughly 57 Crohn's disease patients whose TCR repertoires were analysed. The study was conducted in parallel with a multicentre cohort built to find predictors of early endoscopic recurrence after ileocolonic resection. A Rutgeerts score above i0 was used to define endoscopic postoperative recurrence. A total of some 170 mucosal samples from about 50 patients were sequenced, with samples obtained at several locations on the surgical specimen and at postoperative endoscopy. General findings and caveats noted by the study authors: A significantly higher proportion of clonal expansions was observed in active smokers at surgery than in non-smokers (about 25% vs 20%, p=0.02). Endoscopic recurrence was found to be associated with higher high-frequency clone percentages at surgery, and recurrence was observed in all patients with clonality above 26.8% (18/57). Only a subgroup of patients, of unstated size, had mucosal CD4 and CD8 T cells sorted and sequenced. Sorted CD8 T cells carried more high-frequency clones than CD4 T cells, suggesting mucosal expansions were mainly CD8.

To be eligible, patients had to be adults with ileal or ileocolonic Crohn's disease and an indication for ileocolonic resection. Whole ileal mucosal biopsies were stored frozen at -80°C before DNA extraction. Genomic DNA was extracted from frozen whole biopsies with a TRizol-based method and quantified on a NanoDrop 2000 spectrophotometer. CDR1 MDHEN and CDR2 SYDVKM are derived from the germline V gene. There are 16 amino acids in the CDR3, from cysteine to phenylalanine inclusive. Left in the record is the CDR3 DNA by itself, 48 bases read in frame from the first base. Trimmed from V: 3 bases; trimmed from J: 4 bases; junction bases lacking a gene match: 5. For commercial TCRB immunosequencing, approximately 460 nanograms of biopsy DNA were submitted for each sample. CDR3 regions were amplified from genomic DNA by Adaptive Biotechnology using a two-step, amplification bias-controlled multiplex PCR. Primers for every V and J gene segment were used in the first PCR, and barcodes and Illumina adapters were added in the second PCR. An Illumina instrument was used to sequence the CDR3 libraries. As for the original processing: The analysis used both the pipelines supplied by the vendor and custom analysis of the raw data in R/Bioconductor with R version 3.3.0. Clonality, which ranges from 0 to 1, was calculated as the inverse of the normalised Shannon entropy across all productive clones. High-frequency clones were defined as the share of the repertoire taken up by the top 100 clones, keeping only clones that passed a 95% confidence test. The Simpson index measured repertoire diversity, and the Morisita-Horn index measured overlap between samples. This is the immuneACCESS table as TCRdb keeps it, with only in-frame sequences that have V and J called. A part of the clones is gone; compared with another copy, unresolved V genes explain less than half, and the rest is unexplained. That table supplies the V and J calls and clone size; D and trimming were determined from the DNA. The sample data list more than 15,000 clones, and 60% of these were observed just once. Under 7.5% of the sample belongs to the ten largest clones.

This sequence originates from an adult with Crohn's disease. The sequenced material came from ileal tissue. The chain couples TRBV28 to TRBJ2-1, and 11 junctional nucleotides match TRBD2. The nucleotide sequence reads TGTGCCAGCAGTTTCGCCGGGACTAGCGGTTACAATGAGCAGTTCTTC. The resulting protein is CASSFAGTSGYNEQFF.